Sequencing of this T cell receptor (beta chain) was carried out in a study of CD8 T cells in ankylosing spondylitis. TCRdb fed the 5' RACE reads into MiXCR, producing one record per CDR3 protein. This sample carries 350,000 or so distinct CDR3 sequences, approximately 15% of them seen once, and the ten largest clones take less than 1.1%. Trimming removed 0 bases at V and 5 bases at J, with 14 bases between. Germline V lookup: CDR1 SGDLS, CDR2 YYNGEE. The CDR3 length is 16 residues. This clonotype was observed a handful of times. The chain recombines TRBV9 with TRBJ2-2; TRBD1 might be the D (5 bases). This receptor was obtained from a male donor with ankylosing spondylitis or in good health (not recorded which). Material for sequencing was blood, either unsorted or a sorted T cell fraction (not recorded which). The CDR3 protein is CASSVEGYRRTGELFF. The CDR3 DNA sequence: TGTGCCAGCAGCGTAGAGGGGTACAGACGGACCGGGGAGCTGTTTTTT.